This T cell receptor (beta chain) was obtained from a study of T cells in tuberculosis. Clones were read by immunoSEQ multiplex PCR, and TCRdb kept only the in-frame ones, dropping some. Of tens of thousands of clones listed, approximately 81% were seen once; the top ten hold roughly 13%. The junction had 5 bases not matched to a gene; V was cut back by 6 bases and J by 1 base. Germline V gene sequence: CDR1 KGHSH, CDR2 LQKENI. The CDR3 totals 15 residues. Cells were sorted from thawed PBMC rested overnight and stained with GMM-loaded CD1B tetramer, viability dye and anti-CD3. CD1B tetramers were loaded with Rhodococcus equi-derived C32 glucose monomycolate. Approximately 95,000 tetramer-negative cells were sorted from each donor. Only a few counts were recorded for this clone.

The clonotype originates from an adult woman with latent tuberculosis. Sequencing was done on a sample of CD1b-GMM tetramer-negative cells sorted from PBMCs. The chain employs TRBV18 and TRBJ2-2; 7 bases are a match to TRBD1. The CDR3 here is CASSLRQGNTGELFF. Here the CDR3 DNA reads TGTGCCAGCTCCCTTCGACAGGGGAACACCGGGGAGCTGTTTTTT.